The next 11 T cell receptor beta chains were all read from a single sample in a study of cytomegalovirus exposure and HLA in healthy donors. Generated by immunoSEQ multiplex PCR, the TCRdb table keeps only in-frame clones and is missing some. Of about 160,000 clones in the sample, about 86% are singletons; the top ten hold 5% to 7%. The sample consisted of PBMCs. The receptor source for this set is a woman aged 25 to 39 in good health and CMV-seronegative.

V gene TRBV9 combines with J gene TRBJ1-1, with a tentative D call TRBD1 (6 bases). CDR3 length equals 15 residues. CDR1 and CDR2 (germline): SGDLS, YYNGEE. V gave up 4 bases and J gave up 5 bases, with 18 bases separating them. The CDR3 region is CASSPLVTGDTEAFF. CDR3 sequence (DNA): TGTGCCAGCAGCCCCCTTGTGACAGGTGATACTGAAGCTTTCTTT.

This sequence joins TRBV5-8 and TRBJ1-3; D is ambiguous. Trimming stripped 0 bases from V and 0 bases from J, with 7 bases between. Germline CDR1 SGHTS, CDR2 YDEGEE. The CDR3 is made up of 15 amino acids. CDR3 loop: CASSLDGGSGNTIYF. CDR3 nucleotide sequence: TGTGCCAGCAGCTTGGATGGCGGCTCTGGAAACACCATATATTTT.

The V gene is TRBV7-9, the J gene TRBJ1-2; TRBD1 matches 7 bases. The V and J ends lost 4 bases and 10 bases, in that order; junction bases with no gene match: 9. Germline lookup yields CDR1 SEHNR and CDR2 FQNEAQ (reference sequence). The CDR3 is 13 residues long. The chain's CDR3 is CASSSGQVALYTF. The CDR3 bases are TGTGCCAGCAGCTCCGGACAGGTTGCCCTCTACACCTTC.

The V gene is TRBV5-6, the J gene TRBJ1-3, with D tentatively TRBD1 (5 bases). Trimming took 4 bases from V and 0 from J, leaving 14 bases between them. The CDR3 loop spans 16 amino acids. Germline V gene data show CDR1 as SGHDT and CDR2 as YYEEEE. CDR3 bases: TGTGCCAGCAGCAACCGGGGCCGGAGCTCTGGAAACACCATATATTTT. Translation gives CASSNRGRSSGNTIYF.

This clone came up a few times. The genes are TRBV4-3 and TRBJ1-2; D gene uncertain. The CDR3 length is 13 residues. CDR1 and CDR2 from the germline V gene are LGHNA and YSLEER. Trimming pared 5 bases from V and 6 bases from J, leaving 13 bases between. The CDR3 nucleotides are TGCGCCAGCAGCGGCCCCCGAGGGAATGGCTACACCTTC. Translating gives CASSGPRGNGYTF.

This clone came up a few times. Other DNA sequences in the sample encode the same CDR3. The V call is TRBV4-2, the J call TRBJ1-2; maybe TRBD1 (5 bases). V shed 1 base and J shed 5 bases, with 11 bases lying between them. This CDR3 spans 14 amino acids. Looked up from germline, CDR1 is LGHNA and CDR2 is YNFKEQ. The CDR3 DNA sequence: TGTGCCAGCAGCCAAGGGCGACAGCTTTATGGCTACACCTTC. Residues: CASSQGRQLYGYTF.

The gene calls are TRBV5-1 and TRBJ1-1; D uncertain. The CDR3 extends over 14 amino acids. Germline V gene data show CDR1 as SGHRS and CDR2 as YFSETQ. V lost 2 bases and J 1 base, leaving 9 bases between the germline ends. CDR3 loop: CASSFRSGNTEAFF. As DNA, the CDR3 is TGCGCCAGCAGCTTTCGGTCCGGGAACACTGAAGCTTTCTTT.

This chain connects TRBV7-9 to TRBJ2-7; D possibly corresponds to TRBD1 (5 bases). V shed 0 bases and J shed 3 bases, with 6 bases lying between them. Per the germline V gene, CDR1 is SEHNR and CDR2 is FQNEAQ (reference sequence). CDR3 length: 13 residues. As DNA, the CDR3 is TGTGCCAGCAGCTTAGCGGGGCGCTACGAGCAGTACTTC. Its protein product is CASSLAGRYEQYF.

V and J are TRBV7-6 and TRBJ1-3, with TRBD1 as a possible D gene (6 bases). The CDR3 is made up of 17 amino acids. V lost 1 base and J lost 4, with 17 bases in between. Per germline, CDR1 SGHVS and CDR2 FNYEAQ. The CDR3 region has the DNA TGTGCCAGCAGCTTAGTGGTTCGGGGGGCGGACGGAAACACCATATATTTT. Translating gives CASSLVVRGADGNTIYF.

V usage is TRBV5-1 and J usage is TRBJ2-7, with 8 bases matching TRBD1. Germline CDR1 reads SGHRS; CDR2 reads YFSETQ. This CDR3 is built from 13 residues. Trimming cost V 7 bases and J 3 bases; bases outside gene matches: 6. The CDR3: CASGGQGDYEQYF. CDR3 DNA sequence: TGCGCCAGCGGCGGACAGGGCGACTACGAGCAGTACTTC. Variable domain in full (rest from reference TRBV5-1 and TRBJ2-7): KAGVTQTPRYLIKTRGQQVTLSCSPISGHRSVSWYQQTPGQGLQFLFEYFSETQRNKGNFPGRFSGRQFSNSRSEMNVSTLELGDSALYLCASGGQGDYEQYFGPGTRLTVT.

This chain connects TRBV28 to TRBJ1-1, with D possibly matching TRBD1 (5 bases). Germline V gene sequence: CDR1 MDHEN, CDR2 SYDVKM. The CDR3 spans 12 residues. V gave up 6 bases and J gave up 9 bases, with 14 bases separating them. The CDR3 nucleotides are TGTGCCAGCAGGGCCACTGGGGGGAAAGCTTTCTTT. It translates to CASRATGGKAFF.